These 21 T cell receptor beta chains were all obtained from the same sample, sequenced in a study of blood T cell repertoires in COVID-19. Assay: immunoSEQ multiplex PCR; the TCRdb copy retains only in-frame clones and omits some. The sample has a few hundred thousand clones, approximately 87% seen once. Sample: PBMCs or T cells enriched from blood (not recorded which). These receptors were taken from a woman aged 45-60 years who had recovered from COVID-19.

This clone has only a few counts. This chain links TRBV6-2 or TRBV6-3 with TRBJ1-5, with D perhaps TRBD1 (5 bases). Germline assignment: CDR1 MNHEY and CDR2 SVGEGT. This CDR3 has 17 amino acids. V was shortened by 2 bases and J by 1 base, with 15 bases between the two germline ends. The CDR3 nucleotides read TGTGCCAGCAGTTACACAGGACCCGCGGAGAGCAATCAGCCCCAGCATTTT. It is translated as CASSYTGPAESNQPQHF.

The V call is TRBV5-1, the J call TRBJ2-7; D possibly corresponds to TRBD1 (5 bases). The germline gives CDR1 SGHRS, CDR2 YFSETQ. The germline V and J ends were trimmed by 4 bases and 4 bases, with 12 bases remaining between them. This CDR3 is 13 amino acids long. CDR3 loop: CASSTRDIYEQYF. The CDR3 coding sequence is TGCGCCAGCAGCACCAGGGATATTTACGAGCAGTACTTC.

A word on this clone: A read error may account for a junction end that differs from germline. The CDR3 DNA reads as TGTGCCAGCAACGCGCGAAGCAACAGGGGAACCACCATATATTTT. This encodes CASNARSNRGTTIYF. The chain has TRBV5-8 and TRBJ1-3, with 7 bases matching TRBD1. This CDR3 is 15 amino acids long. Germline CDR1 SGHTS, CDR2 YDEGEE. Complete variable domain (other parts from reference TRBV5-8 and TRBJ1-3): EAGVTQSPTHLIKTRGQQATLRCSPISGHTSVYWYQQALGLGLQFLLWYDEGEERNRGNFPPRFSGRQFPNYSSELNVNALELEDSALYLCASNARSNRGTTIYFGEGSWLTVV.

The chain carries TRBV6-2 or TRBV6-3 and TRBJ1-5; D may be TRBD1 (5 bases). CDR1 MNHEY and CDR2 SVGEGT come from the germline V gene. The CDR3 runs 15 residues. V shed 2 bases and J shed 6 bases, with 14 bases lying between them. CDR3 region: CASSYTRAESQPQHF. DNA of the CDR3: TGTGCCAGCAGTTACACCAGGGCAGAGAGTCAGCCCCAGCATTTT.

V and J are TRBV11-1 and TRBJ1-5; D gene ambiguous. CDR1 is SGHAT, CDR2 FQDESV, per germline (reference sequence). Trimming left V 4 bases short and J 6 bases short, with 10 bases between. CDR3 size: 13 residues. CDR3 coding DNA: TGTGCCAGCAGCTCGGGGATGGGTCAGCCCCAGCATTTT. Its protein is CASSSGMGQPQHF.

The CDR3 nucleotides are TGTGCCAGCAACCTGGGACAGGGGACGTACGGTGAGCAGTTCTTC. Protein product: CASNLGQGTYGEQFF. V usage is TRBV9 and J usage is TRBJ2-1, with 10 bases lining up with TRBD1. Germline CDR1 SGDLS, CDR2 YYNGEE. The CDR3 is made up of 15 amino acids. With 6 bases clipped from V and 9 bases from J, the junction kept 12 bases outside the gene matches.

This sequence joins TRBV5-1 and TRBJ2-5; 13 nucleotides align to TRBD2. The germline CDR1 and CDR2 sequences are SGHRS and YFSETQ. V trimming: 2 bases; J trimming: 4 bases; junction bases outside the gene matches: 5. This CDR3 contains 16 residues. The CDR3 nucleotides read TGCGCCAGCAGCTTTGGGGGACTAGCGGGGAGAGAGACCCAGTACTTC. It encodes CASSFGGLAGRETQYF.

The chain is built from TRBV6-1 and TRBJ1-2; D call uncertain. This CDR3 comprises 13 residues. CDR1 MNHNS and CDR2 SASEGT come from the germline V gene. V lost 2 bases, J lost 6 bases, and 10 bases lay in between. CDR3 in amino acids: CASSENGRDGYTF. The CDR3 region has the DNA TGTGCCAGCAGTGAAAATGGTCGGGATGGCTACACCTTC.

The V and J genes are TRBV29-1 and TRBJ1-2, with unresolved D. Trimming stripped 7 bases from V and 4 bases from J, with 19 bases between. CDR1 is SQVTM, CDR2 ANQGSEA, per germline. The CDR3 runs to 14 residues. For the CDR3, the DNA is TGCAGCGCTTTGGTAGGAACAGCCCTCTATGGCTACACCTTC. Protein product: CSALVGTALYGYTF.

This chain links TRBV6-2 or TRBV6-3 with TRBJ2-4, with 8 nucleotides matching TRBD1. This CDR3 is built from 14 residues. V lost 1 base and J lost 7; bases outside the gene matches: 3. CDR1 and CDR2 from the germline V gene are MNHEY and SVGEGT. The CDR3 sequence is CASSYFDRGNIQYF. The CDR3 DNA follows: TGTGCCAGCAGTTACTTCGACAGGGGTAACATTCAGTACTTC.

As to this clone: Other nucleotide sequences from this sample produce the same CDR3. The V call is TRBV7-9, the J call TRBJ2-3; no reliable D call. CDR3 length equals 13 residues. Germline loops: CDR1 SEHNR, CDR2 FQNEAQ (reference sequence). The V and J ends lost 2 bases and 1 base respectively, with 4 bases between them. The CDR3 DNA reads TGTGCCAGCAGCTTATCCGGCACAGATACGCAGTATTTT. This encodes CASSLSGTDTQYF.

This sequence joins TRBV11-2 and TRBJ2-1; D possibly corresponds to TRBD1 (7 bases). This CDR3 is 16 amino acids long. V was clipped by 5 bases and J by 8 bases, with 22 bases between them. Germline V gives CDR1 SGHAT, CDR2 FQNNGV. The CDR3 here is CASSLDPSAGGHEQFF. The CDR3 nucleotides read TGTGCCAGCAGCCTCGATCCGAGCGCAGGGGGGCATGAGCAGTTCTTC. The full variable domain, in which reference TRBV11-2 and TRBJ2-1 provide the parts outside the CDR3, is EAGVAQSPRYKIIEKRQSVAFWCNPISGHATLYWYQQILGQGPKLLIQFQNNGVVDDSQLPKDRFSAERLKGVDSTLKIQPAKLEDSAVYLCASSLDPSAGGHEQFFGPGTRLTVL.

The chain joins TRBV30 to TRBJ2-3; no clear D. This CDR3 comprises 12 residues. The V end was cut by 0 bases, the J end by 1 base, with 2 bases between. Germline assignment: CDR1 GTSNPN and CDR2 SVGIG (reference sequence). This CDR3 reads CAWSVGTDTQYF. DNA of the CDR3: TGTGCCTGGAGTGTCGGCACAGATACGCAGTATTTT.

The CDR3 sequence is CASSITGTSTDTQYF. CDR3 in DNA: TGTGCCAGCAGTATTACAGGAACTAGCACAGATACGCAGTATTTT. The gene calls are TRBV6-5 and TRBJ2-3, with D possibly being TRBD1 (5 bases). The CDR3 is 15 residues long. Deletions cut 5 bases from V and 0 bases from J, with 12 bases between. The germline V gene has CDR1 MNHEY and CDR2 SVGAGI.

V and J are TRBV5-6 and TRBJ2-1; no firm D call. Trimming left V 3 bases short and J 6 bases short, with 4 bases between. CDR3 length: 11 residues. CDR1 is SGHDT, CDR2 YYEEEE, per germline. The CDR3: CASSYSNEQFF. CDR3 nucleotides: TGTGCCAGCAGCTACAGCAATGAGCAGTTCTTC.

This clone was observed many times. The rearrangement uses TRBV7-6 and TRBJ1-4; 10 nucleotides line up with TRBD1. V was clipped by 4 bases and J by 7 bases; unmatched bases: 6. Germline CDR1 is SGHVS and CDR2 is FNYEAQ. The CDR3 runs to 15 residues. The DNA of the CDR3 is TGTGCCAGCAGCTCCGAGACAGGGGGCGGTGAAAAACTGTTTTTT. It translates to CASSSETGGGEKLFF.

The J gene is TRBJ2-2, the V gene TRBV19; no reliable D call. The germline V gene has CDR1 LNHDA and CDR2 SQIVND (reference sequence). Deletions cut 3 bases from V and 3 bases from J, with 11 bases between. CDR3 size: 15 residues. The CDR3 sequence: CASSMELQYTGELFF. The CDR3 DNA sequence: TGTGCCAGTAGTATGGAACTACAATACACCGGGGAGCTGTTTTTT.

The chain joins TRBV27 to TRBJ2-7; D is undetermined. This CDR3 comprises 13 residues. Trimming removed 3 bases from V and 0 bases from J, with 6 bases in between. Germline lookup yields CDR1 MNHEY and CDR2 SMNVEV (reference sequence). The CDR3 DNA sequence: TGTGCCAGCAGTTTTGGGCGCTCCTACGAGCAGTACTTC. Encoded protein: CASSFGRSYEQYF.

CDR3: CASSPPSRPDTQYF. CDR3 nucleotide sequence: TGTGCCAGCTCACCGCCTAGCAGACCAGATACGCAGTATTTT. The chain is built from TRBV18 and TRBJ2-3; weak D call: TRBD2 (5 bases). The CDR3 length is 14 residues. Per the germline V gene, CDR1 is KGHSH and CDR2 is LQKENI. With 3 bases removed from V and 4 bases from J, the gap between germline ends came to 11 bases.

This chain links TRBV4-1 with TRBJ2-7; D is undetermined. Germline CDR1 MGHRA, CDR2 YSYEKL. The CDR3 spans 12 residues. Trimming took 8 bases from V and 1 from J, leaving 9 bases between them. Written as DNA, the CDR3 is TGCGCCAGCTCCCCCGGGTCCTACGAGCAGTACTTC. Its protein is CASSPGSYEQYF.

The chain links TRBV19 to TRBJ1-2; 9 positions match TRBD1. CDR1 and CDR2 (germline): LNHDA, SQIVND (reference sequence). The V gene end was trimmed by 3 bases and the J gene end by 0 bases; junction bases not matched to a gene: 5. The CDR3 runs to 16 residues. CDR3 region: CASSIGTGRANYGYTF. The DNA for the CDR3 is TGTGCCAGTAGTATTGGGACAGGGAGAGCTAACTATGGCTACACCTTC.